Below, 26 T cell receptor beta chains from the same sample are listed, as sequenced in a study of cytomegalovirus exposure and HLA in healthy donors. Both 60 Vbeta primers and 13 Jbeta primers went into the PCR. Assay used: immunoSEQ multiplex PCR; TCRdb lists only in-frame clones, some missing. Its clone listing holds tens of thousands of clones. The sequenced material came from PBMCs. Every receptor here comes from a man in his thirties or forties in good health and CMV-seropositive.

V gene TRBV5-6 combines with J gene TRBJ2-2; D may be TRBD1 (5 bases). CDR3 length equals 13 residues. Per germline, CDR1 SGHDT and CDR2 YYEEEE. The ends were cut back, 5 bases at V and 5 bases at J, with 10 bases in the middle. This CDR3 reads CASRGRRTGELFF. In nucleotides, the CDR3 is TGTGCCAGCAGGGGGCGGAGAACCGGGGAGCTGTTTTTT.

The rearrangement links TRBV6-5 to TRBJ2-7, with 9 bases identical to TRBD1. CDR3 size: 16 residues. Trimming at V came to 0 bases and at J to 1 base, leaving 4 bases not matched to a gene. Germline CDR1 MNHEY, CDR2 SVGAGI. The CDR3 coding sequence is TGTGCCAGCAGTTACTCGGTGACAGGGGGTTCCTACGAGCAGTACTTC. It is translated as CASSYSVTGGSYEQYF.

The rearrangement joins TRBV30 to TRBJ2-1, with 7 bases matching TRBD2. The V and J ends lost 3 bases and 5 bases, in that order; junction bases with no gene match: 7. CDR3 length: 14 residues. The germline V gene encodes CDR1 GTSNPN and CDR2 SVGIG (reference sequence). CDR3 coding DNA: TGTGCCTGGAGATCTAGCGGCAGTGACAATGAGCAGTTCTTC. Its protein product is CAWRSSGSDNEQFF.

In nucleotides, the CDR3 is TGTGCCAGCAGTCCGACTAGCGGGGTGAATGAGCAGTTCTTC. This encodes CASSPTSGVNEQFF. This chain connects TRBV6-4 to TRBJ2-1; 11 bases agree with TRBD2. V gave up 5 bases and J gave up 7 bases; unmatched junction bases: 4. The CDR3 runs to 14 residues. Germline V gives CDR1 MRHNA, CDR2 SNTAGT.

Concerning this clone: One end of the junction fails to match germline, which may point to a read error. This chain joins TRBV30 and TRBJ2-7; TRBD2 aligns across 8 bases. The CDR3 is made up of 12 amino acids. CDR1 is GTSNPN and CDR2 is SVGIG in the germline V gene (reference sequence). The CDR3 loop reads CAWSGGAYKQYF. For the CDR3, the DNA is TGTGCCTGGAGCGGGGGGGCCTACAAGCAGTACTTC.

The chain carries TRBV27 and TRBJ2-7; D perhaps matches TRBD1 (6 bases). The germline V gene encodes CDR1 MNHEY and CDR2 SMNVEV (reference sequence). The CDR3 extends over 14 amino acids. V lost 5 bases and J 4 bases, leaving 15 bases between the germline ends. The CDR3 DNA is TGTGCCAGCAGTCCGGGACACCTCGGGTACGAGCAGTACTTC. Amino acids: CASSPGHLGYEQYF.

The J gene is TRBJ1-1, the V gene TRBV6-1, with D hard to call. V gave up 2 bases and J gave up 3 bases, with 7 bases separating them. Germline V gene lookup returns CDR1 MNHNS and CDR2 SASEGT. The CDR3 spans 13 residues. The CDR3 DNA reads TGTGCCAGCAGTGAAAACAAAGACACTGAAGCTTTCTTT. Its translation is CASSENKDTEAFF.

This sequence joins TRBV5-1 and TRBJ2-1; a weak D match, TRBD2 (6 bases). Germline CDR1 reads SGHRS; CDR2 reads YFSETQ. The CDR3 length is 16 residues. Trimming left V 0 bases short and J 5 bases short, with 15 bases between. The CDR3 bases are TGCGCCAGCAGCTTGGGGGAGGAGACCCTCGACAATGAGCAGTTCTTC. This translates into CASSLGEETLDNEQFF. Looking up the rest from reference TRBV5-1 and TRBJ2-1 gives the full variable domain: KAGVTQTPRYLIKTRGQQVTLSCSPISGHRSVSWYQQTPGQGLQFLFEYFSETQRNKGNFPGRFSGRQFSNSRSEMNVSTLELGDSALYLCASSLGEETLDNEQFFGPGTRLTVL.

The V call is TRBV7-8, the J call TRBJ1-1, with 7 bases aligning to TRBD1. The V segment lost 1 base and the J segment 1 base; nucleotides outside the gene matches: 3. Germline CDR1 and CDR2: SGHVS and FQNEAQ. The length of the CDR3 is 15 residues. The chain's CDR3 is CASSLEGQANTEAFF. As DNA, the CDR3 is TGTGCCAGCAGCTTAGAAGGACAGGCGAACACTGAAGCTTTCTTT.

The chain combines TRBV4-2 with TRBJ2-7; TRBD2 aligns across 10 bases. The CDR3 length is 17 residues. V trimming: 1 base; J trimming: 2 bases; junction bases outside the gene matches: 8. Germline assignment: CDR1 LGHNA and CDR2 YNFKEQ. CDR3 in amino acids: CASSQAWRTSGAYEQYF. The DNA for the CDR3 is TGTGCCAGCAGCCAAGCGTGGAGGACTAGCGGCGCCTACGAGCAGTACTTC.

Written as DNA, the CDR3 is TGCGCCAGCAGCAACCCGGGACTAGCGGGGGGGCCGCGTCAAGAGACCCAGTACTTC. Its protein is CASSNPGLAGGPRQETQYF. The V call is TRBV4-1, the J call TRBJ2-5; 16 positions agree with TRBD2. The CDR3 length is 19 residues. V lost 5 bases, J lost 2 bases, and 11 bases stayed unmatched. Germline assignment: CDR1 MGHRA and CDR2 YSYEKL.

The J gene is TRBJ1-2, the V gene TRBV6-1, with D tentatively TRBD1 (6 bases). With 7 bases removed from V and 8 bases from J, the gap between germline ends came to 20 bases. CDR1 MNHNS and CDR2 SASEGT come from the germline V gene. The length of the CDR3 is 14 residues. Here the CDR3 DNA reads TGTGCCAGCATGGGAGAAGACAGGCGGCGGGGCTACACCTTC. Protein product: CASMGEDRRRGYTF.

CDR3 DNA sequence: TGTGCCAGCAGTTACTCGTTAGCATCTAACTATGGCTACACCTTC. It specifies CASSYSLASNYGYTF. This chain connects TRBV6-5 to TRBJ1-2; D uncertain. CDR1 and CDR2 from the germline V gene are MNHEY and SVGAGI. The CDR3 runs 15 residues. Trimming removed 0 bases at V and 0 bases at J, with 8 bases between.

The chain combines TRBV30 with TRBJ2-2; 16 nucleotides line up with TRBD2. The CDR3 sequence is 18 residues long. Germline assignment: CDR1 GTSNPN and CDR2 SVGIG (reference sequence). The V segment lost 3 bases and the J segment 7 bases; nucleotides outside the gene matches: 11. The CDR3 region is CAWRGTSGRAWISGELFF. As DNA, the CDR3 is TGTGCCTGGAGGGGGACTAGCGGGAGGGCCTGGATTAGCGGGGAGCTGTTTTTT.

This chain connects TRBV7-2 to TRBJ1-4; D unclear. Germline lookup yields CDR1 SGHTA and CDR2 FQGNSA. Trimming removed 2 bases from V and 2 bases from J, with 9 bases in between. CDR3 size: 15 residues. The chain's CDR3 is CASSLSGGTNEKLFF. Written as DNA, the CDR3 is TGTGCCAGCAGCTTATCGGGTGGCACTAATGAAAAACTGTTTTTT.

The rearrangement uses TRBV30 and TRBJ1-4; TRBD1 agrees at 8 bases. The trim removed 2 bases at V and 7 bases at J, leaving 6 bases unmatched. Germline V CDR1 and CDR2: GTSNPN, SVGIG (reference sequence). This CDR3 region has 14 residues. The CDR3 spells CAWSIQGASEKLFF. The DNA of the CDR3 is TGTGCCTGGAGTATCCAGGGGGCTAGTGAAAAACTGTTTTTT.

The CDR3 spells CASSPTSGQETQYF. CDR3 DNA: TGTGCCAGCAGCCCGACTAGCGGGCAAGAGACCCAGTACTTC. The chain recombines TRBV7-9 with TRBJ2-5, with TRBD2 matching over 10 bases. The CDR3 runs to 14 residues. J lost 2 bases, V lost 5 bases, and 2 bases had no gene match. Per the germline V gene, CDR1 is SEHNR and CDR2 is FQNEAQ (reference sequence).

The J gene is TRBJ2-7, the V gene TRBV9, with D possibly TRBD1 on 7 matching bases. The V end lost 1 base, the J end lost 5 bases, and 13 bases lay between the germline ends. Germline V gene sequence: CDR1 SGDLS, CDR2 YYNGEE. This CDR3 comprises 14 residues. CDR3 residues: CASSVSGRGDEQYF. CDR3 nucleotide sequence: TGTGCCAGCAGCGTAAGTGGCAGGGGGGACGAGCAGTACTTC.

Worth noting for this clone: Sequence at one end of the junction differs from germline and may be a read error. V usage is TRBV30 and J usage is TRBJ2-1, with D possibly TRBD2 on 6 matching bases. CDR3 size: 15 residues. Germline values: CDR1 GTSNPN, CDR2 SVGIG (reference sequence). The chain's CDR3 is CAWDRAGSSDNEQFF. The DNA for the CDR3 is TGTGCCTGGGATCGCGCGGGGAGCTCCGACAATGAGCAGTTCTTC.

The J gene is TRBJ1-4, the V gene TRBV7-9; a possible D gene is TRBD1 (6 bases). The germline gives CDR1 SEHNR, CDR2 FQNEAQ (reference sequence). Trimming removed 6 bases at V and 7 bases at J, with 24 bases between. The CDR3 has 17 amino acids. The CDR3, as DNA: TGTGCCAGCAGGCCACCCAAGGGCCGGGAAGGGGGTGAAAAACTGTTTTTT. Amino acids: CASRPPKGREGGEKLFF. The variable domain in full, completed from reference TRBV7-9 and TRBJ1-4, reads DTGVSQNPRHKITKRGQNVTFRCDPISEHNRLYWYRQTLGQGPEFLTYFQNEAQLEKSRLLSDRFSAERPKGSFSTLEIQRTEQGDSAMYLCASRPPKGREGGEKLFFGSGTQLSVL.

V usage is TRBV5-1 and J usage is TRBJ1-1; no reliable D call. This CDR3 has 13 residues. Looked up from germline, CDR1 is SGHRS and CDR2 is YFSETQ. Trimming took 7 bases from V and 1 from J, leaving 11 bases between them. As DNA, the CDR3 is TGCGCCAGCCGACTAGAGGAGAACACTGAAGCTTTCTTT. It yields the protein CASRLEENTEAFF.

The genes are TRBV19 and TRBJ2-2, with 15 bases matching TRBD2. Looked up from germline, CDR1 is LNHDA and CDR2 is SQIVND (reference sequence). The CDR3 contains 19 residues. Trimming took 5 bases from V and 3 from J; bases not matched to a gene: 10. CDR3 sequence: CASSAAGTSGGTDTGELFF. The CDR3 DNA follows: TGTGCCAGTAGTGCTGCCGGGACTAGCGGGGGGACAGACACCGGGGAGCTGTTTTTT.

For the CDR3, the DNA is TGCGCCAGCAGCTTGAATCGACGCGGAGACACTGAAGCTTTCTTT. Protein: CASSLNRRGDTEAFF. The chain employs TRBV5-1 and TRBJ1-1; D unresolved. Trimming removed 1 base at V and 3 bases at J, with 13 bases between. This CDR3 spans 15 amino acids. Germline V lookup: CDR1 SGHRS, CDR2 YFSETQ.

This chain uses TRBV18 with TRBJ1-5, with D tentatively TRBD1 (6 bases). V was cut by 5 bases and J by 6 bases, with 11 bases left in between. The CDR3 spans 13 residues. The germline CDR1 and CDR2 sequences are KGHSH and LQKENI. The CDR3 sequence is CASSEMDSQPQHF. In DNA, the CDR3 is TGTGCCAGCTCAGAGATGGACAGTCAGCCCCAGCATTTT.

V usage is TRBV27 and J usage is TRBJ2-1, with 11 bases identical to TRBD2. CDR3 length equals 15 residues. With V trimmed by 3 bases and J by 9 bases, 7 bases remained unmatched. The germline CDR1 and CDR2 sequences are MNHEY and SMNVEV (reference sequence). Here the CDR3 DNA reads TGTGCCAGCAGTTTGGGCCCTAGCGGGAGGACTGAGCAGTTCTTC. It encodes CASSLGPSGRTEQFF.

V is TRBV4-1 and J is TRBJ2-3, with 10 bases fitting TRBD2. With 3 bases clipped from V and 3 bases from J, the junction kept 3 bases outside the gene matches. CDR1 is MGHRA and CDR2 is YSYEKL in the germline V gene. CDR3 length equals 15 residues. The CDR3 coding sequence is TGCGCCAGCAGCCACCTGGGACTAGCGACAGATACGCAGTATTTT. It translates to CASSHLGLATDTQYF.